These 21 T cell receptor beta chains were sequenced from one sample in a study of regulatory and conventional T cells in RAG deficiency. Only in-frame clones appear in the TCRdb table, and some are missing; sequencing was by immunoSEQ multiplex PCR. This sample has around 37,000 clones, with 75% to 90% found just once. The sample was also linked to a second study, of regulatory T cells. This second study says: The PCR used 52 TRBV and 13 TRBJ primers.

Sample: CD8+ T cells sorted from blood. The origin of the receptors is a human donor in good health.

The chain recombines TRBV9 with TRBJ2-5; TRBD2 matches at 15 bases. The CDR3 has 19 amino acids. Per the germline V gene, CDR1 is SGDLS and CDR2 is YYNGEE. V was pared by 0 bases and J by 0 bases, with 6 bases of the junction left unmatched. CDR3 sequence reads: CASSVGGLAGGLYQETQYF. CDR3 coding DNA: TGTGCCAGCAGCGTAGGGGGACTAGCGGGAGGATTGTACCAAGAGACCCAGTACTTC.

This clone was seen more than once but under ten times. The chain employs TRBV5-8 and TRBJ1-6; 8 bases are a match to TRBD1. The CDR3 contains 15 residues. Trimming removed 0 bases from V and 14 bases from J; junction bases left unmatched: 10. From germline, CDR1 is SGHTS and CDR2 YDEGEE. The CDR3 sequence: CASSLGGQGLGALHF. The CDR3 DNA is TGTGCCAGCAGCTTGGGCGGACAGGGCCTCGGGGCCCTCCACTTT.

This clone was seen more than once but under ten times. This chain links TRBV7-9 with TRBJ1-2; D perhaps matches TRBD1 (6 bases). This CDR3 region has 11 residues. CDR1 and CDR2 (germline): SEHNR, FQNEAQ (reference sequence). The V end lost 8 bases, the J end lost 7 bases, and 11 bases lay between the germline ends. CDR3 nucleotides: TGTGCCAGCGCCTCAGGGGTTGGCTACACCTTC. This translates into CASASGVGYTF.

The chain has TRBV11-2 and TRBJ1-1, with unresolved D. The germline gives CDR1 SGHAT, CDR2 FQNNGV. Trimming took off 5 bases at V and 2 bases at J, with 15 bases between the two ends. The CDR3 spans 15 residues. CDR3 loop: CASSPNVAANTEAFF. For the CDR3, the DNA is TGTGCCAGCAGCCCCAACGTGGCAGCTAACACTGAAGCTTTCTTT.

The chain employs TRBV10-1 and TRBJ2-2; TRBD2 agrees at 9 bases. The CDR3 has 17 amino acids. J gave up 5 bases and V 2 bases, and 9 bases lay outside the gene matches. The V gene's germline CDR1 is WNHNN and CDR2 SYGVQD (reference sequence). Written as DNA, the CDR3 is TGCGCCAGCAGTGAGACGGGAAGCGGGGGGACGACCGGGGAGCTGTTTTTT. It yields the protein CASSETGSGGTTGELFF.

The chain has TRBV12-5 and TRBJ2-1; TRBD1 agrees at 9 bases. V lost 1 base to trimming and J lost 3 bases; unmatched junction nucleotides: 10. CDR3 length: 18 amino acids. Germline-derived CDR1 and CDR2 are LGHNT and FRNRAP. The CDR3 loop is CASGLAKDRGIYYNEQFF. CDR3 bases: TGTGCTAGTGGTTTGGCAAAGGACAGGGGAATTTACTACAATGAGCAGTTCTTC.

Concerning this clone: One junction end does not reproduce the germline sequence, and a read error may be involved. This chain links TRBV2 with TRBJ1-5; 12 bases line up with TRBD1. The CDR3 has 15 residues. The V gene's germline CDR1 is SNHLY and CDR2 FYNNEI. DNA for the CDR3: TGTGCCAGCAGGGAAGGGACAGGGGGCCTCCAGCCCCAGCATTTT. Translating it yields CASREGTGGLQPQHF. The whole variable domain, filled in from reference TRBV2 and TRBJ1-5, reads EPEVTQTPSHQVTQMGQEVILRCVPISNHLYFYWYRQILGQKVEFLVSFYNNEISEKSEIFDDQFSVERPDGSNFTLKIRSTKLEDSAMYFCASREGTGGLQPQHFGDGTRLSIL.

The chain combines TRBV7-8 with TRBJ2-3; D is perhaps TRBD1 or TRBD2 (6 bases each). The germline CDR1 and CDR2 sequences are SGHVS and FQNEAQ. V was cut by 5 bases and J by 1 base, with 16 bases left in between. The CDR3 extends over 16 amino acids. The CDR3 DNA reads as TGTGCCAGCAGCCCCCGTGGGGGGCGAGGCACAGATACGCAGTATTTT. Encoded protein: CASSPRGGRGTDTQYF.

The chain recombines TRBV5-4 with TRBJ1-2, with D tentatively TRBD1 (5 bases). V shed 0 bases and J shed 5 bases, with 14 bases lying between them. The CDR3 spans 15 residues. In germline, CDR1 is SGHNT, CDR2 YYREEE (reference sequence). The CDR3 DNA reads TGTGCCAGCAGCTTGGAGGCAGGGCCGAGGTATGGCTACACCTTC. Translated: CASSLEAGPRYGYTF.

This sequence joins TRBV9 and TRBJ2-1, with unresolved D. Trimming removed 2 bases from V and 4 bases from J, with 13 bases in between. This CDR3 spans 15 amino acids. The germline CDR1 and CDR2 sequences are SGDLS and YYNGEE. CDR3 protein: CASSVDLNLYNEQFF. In DNA form, the CDR3 reads TGTGCCAGCAGCGTGGACCTTAACCTTTACAATGAGCAGTTCTTC. Variable domain in full (rest from reference TRBV9 and TRBJ2-1): DSGVTQTPKHLITATGQRVTLRCSPRSGDLSVYWYQQSLDQGLQFLIQYYNGEERAKGNILERFSAQQFPDLHSELNLSSLELGDSALYFCASSVDLNLYNEQFFGPGTRLTVL.

V gene TRBV27 combines with J gene TRBJ1-6, with a tentative D call TRBD1 (5 bases). Trimming stripped 7 bases from V and 2 bases from J, with 9 bases between. CDR3 length: 14 residues. Germline loops: CDR1 MNHEY, CDR2 SMNVEV (reference sequence). The CDR3 bases are TGTGCCAGCACCTCGGGGCCCTATAATTCACCCCTCCACTTT. This codes for CASTSGPYNSPLHF.

The gene calls are TRBV29-1 and TRBJ1-2, with 8 nucleotides matching TRBD1. CDR1 and CDR2 (germline): SQVTM, ANQGSEA. V was clipped by 2 bases and J by 5 bases; unmatched bases: 4. CDR3 length: 13 amino acids. DNA for the CDR3: TGCAGCGTTGAACCGCGACAGGGGTATGGCTACACCTTC. Translated, it gives CSVEPRQGYGYTF.

The chain uses TRBV19 and TRBJ1-5; no clear D. CDR1 is LNHDA, CDR2 SQIVND, per germline (reference sequence). The CDR3 is made up of 16 amino acids. V was cut by 2 bases and J by 4 bases, with 15 bases left in between. The CDR3 sequence: CASSIWRTGPNQPQHF. CDR3 nucleotide sequence: TGTGCCAGTAGTATATGGCGGACCGGTCCGAATCAGCCCCAGCATTTT.

This clone was detected only once. The J gene is TRBJ2-7, the V gene TRBV2; the D is unclear. The germline V and J ends were trimmed by 6 bases and 12 bases, with 15 bases remaining between them. Per germline, CDR1 SNHLY and CDR2 FYNNEI. The CDR3 length is 11 residues. In DNA form, the CDR3 reads TGTGCCAGCAGGGACCCTCTGGTGGGGTACTTC. Encoded protein: CASRDPLVGYF.

The rearrangement uses TRBV5-5 and TRBJ1-1, with D tentatively TRBD1 (6 bases). The CDR3 has 18 amino acids. Germline loops: CDR1 SGHKS, CDR2 YYEKEE (reference sequence). The germline V and J ends were trimmed by 0 bases and 0 bases, with 18 bases remaining between them. The CDR3 DNA reads TGTGCCAGCAGCTTGGAGCAGGGGCTGGGGGGAATGAACACTGAAGCTTTCTTT. It yields the protein CASSLEQGLGGMNTEAFF.

The V and J genes are TRBV7-8 and TRBJ2-7; 8 positions agree with TRBD1. The CDR3 loop spans 14 amino acids. V trimming: 6 bases; J trimming: 1 base; junction bases outside the gene matches: 5. Germline loops: CDR1 SGHVS, CDR2 FQNEAQ. The CDR3 DNA reads TGTGCCAGCAGATCCAGGACAGGGTCCTACGAGCAGTACTTC. Protein: CASRSRTGSYEQYF.

The CDR3 region has the DNA TGCGCCAGCAGCGGGACTACCTCCTCCTACGAGCAGTACTTC. Its protein is CASSGTTSSYEQYF. This chain links TRBV5-1 with TRBJ2-7; the match to TRBD2 covers 7 bases. Germline-derived CDR1 and CDR2 are SGHRS and YFSETQ. With 4 bases clipped from V and 0 bases from J, the junction kept 4 bases outside the gene matches. The CDR3 is 14 residues long. Full variable domain (rest looked up from reference TRBV5-1 and TRBJ2-7): KAGVTQTPRYLIKTRGQQVTLSCSPISGHRSVSWYQQTPGQGLQFLFEYFSETQRNKGNFPGRFSGRQFSNSRSEMNVSTLELGDSALYLCASSGTTSSYEQYFGPGTRLTVT.

The CDR3 region is CASSGTGIYNEQFF. In DNA, the CDR3 is TGTGCCAGCAGCGGGACAGGGATATACAATGAGCAGTTCTTC. The gene calls are TRBV27 and TRBJ2-1; 9 bases match TRBD1. The CDR3 sequence is 14 residues long. In germline, CDR1 is MNHEY, CDR2 SMNVEV (reference sequence). The junction had 4 bases not matched to a gene; V was cut back by 6 bases and J by 4 bases.

This rearrangement joins TRBV28 to TRBJ1-6, with D unclear. Germline V lookup: CDR1 MDHEN, CDR2 SYDVKM. The CDR3 length is 16 residues. V was shortened by 2 bases and J by 4 bases, with 12 bases between the two germline ends. The CDR3 reads CASSLLAEVYNSPLHF. As DNA, the CDR3 is TGTGCCAGCAGTTTACTCGCGGAGGTTTATAATTCACCCCTCCACTTT.

The V gene is TRBV18, the J gene TRBJ2-5; TRBD2 aligns across 10 bases. The CDR3 loop spans 17 amino acids. V lost 2 bases to trimming and J lost 5 bases; unmatched junction nucleotides: 11. Germline V gene sequence: CDR1 KGHSH, CDR2 LQKENI. CDR3 residues: CASSPASGGERGETQYF. Here the CDR3 DNA reads TGTGCCAGCTCACCAGCTAGCGGGGGCGAGCGCGGTGAGACCCAGTACTTC.

This clone came up once. V is TRBV4-1 and J is TRBJ2-3; D not resolved. Germline CDR1 reads MGHRA; CDR2 reads YSYEKL. The germline V and J ends were trimmed by 0 bases and 2 bases, with 15 bases remaining between them. This CDR3 contains 17 residues. The CDR3 protein is CASSQEWDNFYTDTQYF. Written as DNA, the CDR3 is TGCGCCAGCAGCCAAGAGTGGGATAACTTCTACACAGATACGCAGTATTTT.